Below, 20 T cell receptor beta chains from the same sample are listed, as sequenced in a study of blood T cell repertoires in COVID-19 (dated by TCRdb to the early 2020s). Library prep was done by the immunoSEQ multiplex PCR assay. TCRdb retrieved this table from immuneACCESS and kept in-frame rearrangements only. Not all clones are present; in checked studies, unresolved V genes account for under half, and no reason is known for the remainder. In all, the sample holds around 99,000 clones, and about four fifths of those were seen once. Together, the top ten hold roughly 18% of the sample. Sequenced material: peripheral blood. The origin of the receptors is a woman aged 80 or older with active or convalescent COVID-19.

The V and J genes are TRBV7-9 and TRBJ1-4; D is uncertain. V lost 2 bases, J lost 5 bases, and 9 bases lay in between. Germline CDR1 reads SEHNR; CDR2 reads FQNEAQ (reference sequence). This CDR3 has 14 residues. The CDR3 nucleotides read TGTGCCAGCAGCTTACTCCAGGAAAATGAAAAACTGTTTTTT. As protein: CASSLLQENEKLFF.

Written as DNA, the CDR3 is TGCGCCAGCAGTGAGGGCAGGGCGGTAGATACGCAGTATTTT. It specifies CASSEGRAVDTQYF. The J gene is TRBJ2-3, the V gene TRBV10-1; weak D call: TRBD1 (5 bases). The V gene lost 2 bases and the J gene lost 5 bases, with 11 bases spanning the gap. The germline gives CDR1 WNHNN, CDR2 SYGVQD (reference sequence). CDR3 length: 14 residues.

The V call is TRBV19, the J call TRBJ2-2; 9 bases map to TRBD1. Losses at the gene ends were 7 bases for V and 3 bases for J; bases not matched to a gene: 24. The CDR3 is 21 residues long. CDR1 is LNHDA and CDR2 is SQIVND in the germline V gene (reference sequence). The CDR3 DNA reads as TGTGCCAGTATTGAATGGGGTGTTACAGGGGGCGCCGTGTCGGACACCGGGGAGCTGTTTTTT. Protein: CASIEWGVTGGAVSDTGELFF. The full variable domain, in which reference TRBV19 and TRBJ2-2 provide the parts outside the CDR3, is DGGITQSPKYLFRKEGQNVTLSCEQNLNHDAMYWYRQDPGQGLRLIYYSQIVNDFQKGDIAEGYSVSREKKESFPLTVTSAQKNPTAFYLCASIEWGVTGGAVSDTGELFFGEGSRLTVL.

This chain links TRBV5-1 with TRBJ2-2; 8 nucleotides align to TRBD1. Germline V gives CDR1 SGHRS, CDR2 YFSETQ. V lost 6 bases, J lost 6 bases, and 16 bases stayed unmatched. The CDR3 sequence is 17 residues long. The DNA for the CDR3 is TGCGCCAGCAAGGATCTAACAAGGACAGGGAGGCCCGGGGAGCTGTTTTTT. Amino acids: CASKDLTRTGRPGELFF.

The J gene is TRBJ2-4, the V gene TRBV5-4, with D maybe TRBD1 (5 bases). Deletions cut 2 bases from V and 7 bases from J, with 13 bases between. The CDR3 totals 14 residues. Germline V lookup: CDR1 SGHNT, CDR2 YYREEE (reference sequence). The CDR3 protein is CASSFSGIENIQYF. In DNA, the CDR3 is TGTGCCAGCAGCTTCTCAGGGATCGAGAACATTCAGTACTTC.

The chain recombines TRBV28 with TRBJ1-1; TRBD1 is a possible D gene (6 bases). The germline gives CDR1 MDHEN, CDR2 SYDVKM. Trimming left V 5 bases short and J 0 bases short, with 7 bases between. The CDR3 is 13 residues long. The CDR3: CASSRQVNTEAFF. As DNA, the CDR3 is TGTGCCAGCAGTCGACAGGTGAACACTGAAGCTTTCTTT. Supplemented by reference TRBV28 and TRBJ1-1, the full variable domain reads DVKVTQSSRYLVKRTGEKVFLECVQDMDHENMFWYRQDPGLGLRLIYFSYDVKMKEKGDIPEGYSVSREKKERFSLILESASTNQTSMYLCASSRQVNTEAFFGQGTRLTVV.

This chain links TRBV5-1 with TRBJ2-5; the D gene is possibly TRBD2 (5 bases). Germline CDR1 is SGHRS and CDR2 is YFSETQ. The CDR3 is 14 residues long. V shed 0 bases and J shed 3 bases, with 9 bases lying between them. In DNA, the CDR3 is TGCGCCAGCAGCTTGGGATCCGGGAAAGAGACCCAGTACTTC. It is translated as CASSLGSGKETQYF.

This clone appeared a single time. The DNA for the CDR3 is TGTGCCAGCAGCCCATGGACGGGGGCCTACGAGCAGTACTTC. Translating it yields CASSPWTGAYEQYF. The chain employs TRBV9 and TRBJ2-7, with a tentative D call TRBD2 (6 bases). Trimming shortened V by 4 bases and J by 2 bases, and 13 bases separated the two germline ends. This CDR3 region has 14 residues. Germline CDR1 SGDLS, CDR2 YYNGEE.

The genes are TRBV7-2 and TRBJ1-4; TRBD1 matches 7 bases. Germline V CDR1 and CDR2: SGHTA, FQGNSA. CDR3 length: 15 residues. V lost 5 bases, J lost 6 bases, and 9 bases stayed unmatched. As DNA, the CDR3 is TGTGCCAGCAGCAATTCAGGGGGTCGGGATGAAAAACTGTTTTTT. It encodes CASSNSGGRDEKLFF.

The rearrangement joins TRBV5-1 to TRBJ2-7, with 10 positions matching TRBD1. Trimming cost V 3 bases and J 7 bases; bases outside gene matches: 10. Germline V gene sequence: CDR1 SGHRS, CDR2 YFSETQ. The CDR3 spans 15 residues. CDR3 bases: TGCGCCAGCAGCTCGACTGGGACAGGGGAAGAGGAGCAGTACTTC. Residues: CASSSTGTGEEEQYF. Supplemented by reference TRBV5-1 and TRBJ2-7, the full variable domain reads KAGVTQTPRYLIKTRGQQVTLSCSPISGHRSVSWYQQTPGQGLQFLFEYFSETQRNKGNFPGRFSGRQFSNSRSEMNVSTLELGDSALYLCASSSTGTGEEEQYFGPGTRLTVT.

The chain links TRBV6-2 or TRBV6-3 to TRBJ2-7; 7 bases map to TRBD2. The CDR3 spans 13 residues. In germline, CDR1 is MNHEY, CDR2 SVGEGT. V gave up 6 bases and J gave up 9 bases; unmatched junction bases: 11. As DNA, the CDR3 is TGTGCCAGCAGCCCGCTAGCGGCTCGGGGGCAGTACTTC. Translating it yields CASSPLAARGQYF.

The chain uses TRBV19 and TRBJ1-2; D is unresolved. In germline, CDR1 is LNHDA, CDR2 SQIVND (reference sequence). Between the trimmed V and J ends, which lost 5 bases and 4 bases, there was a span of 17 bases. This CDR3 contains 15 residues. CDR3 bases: TGTGCCAGTAGTCCCGGACTCTTACAAATCTATGGCTACACCTTC. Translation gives CASSPGLLQIYGYTF.

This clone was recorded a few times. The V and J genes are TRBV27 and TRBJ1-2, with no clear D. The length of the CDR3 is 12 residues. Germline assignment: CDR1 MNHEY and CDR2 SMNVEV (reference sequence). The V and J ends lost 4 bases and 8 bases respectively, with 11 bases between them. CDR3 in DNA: TGTGCCAGCAGTTACCGTACACAGGGCTACACCTTC. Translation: CASSYRTQGYTF.

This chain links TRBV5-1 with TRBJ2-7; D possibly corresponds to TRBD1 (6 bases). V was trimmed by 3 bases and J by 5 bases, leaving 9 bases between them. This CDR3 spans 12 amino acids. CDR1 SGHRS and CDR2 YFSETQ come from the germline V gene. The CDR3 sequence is CASSSQGHEQYF. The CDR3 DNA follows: TGCGCCAGCAGCTCCCAGGGGCACGAGCAGTACTTC.

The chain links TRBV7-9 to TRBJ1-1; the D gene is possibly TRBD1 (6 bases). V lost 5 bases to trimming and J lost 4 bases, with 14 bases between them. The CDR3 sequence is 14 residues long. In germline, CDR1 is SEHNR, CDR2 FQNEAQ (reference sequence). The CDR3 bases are TGTGCCAGCAGCCTGGCGGGGGGCGGCACTGAAGCTTTCTTT. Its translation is CASSLAGGGTEAFF.

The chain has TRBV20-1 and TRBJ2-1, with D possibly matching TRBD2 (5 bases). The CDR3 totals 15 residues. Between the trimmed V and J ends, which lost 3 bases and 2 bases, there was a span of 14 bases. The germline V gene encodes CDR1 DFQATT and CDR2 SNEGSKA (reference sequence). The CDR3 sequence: CSASRGRVPYNEQFF. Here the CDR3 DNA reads TGCAGTGCTAGTCGAGGGCGTGTCCCCTACAATGAGCAGTTCTTC.

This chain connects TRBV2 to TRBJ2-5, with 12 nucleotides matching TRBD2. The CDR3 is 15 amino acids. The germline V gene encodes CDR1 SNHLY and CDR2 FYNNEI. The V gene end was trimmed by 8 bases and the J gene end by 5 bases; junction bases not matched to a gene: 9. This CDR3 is CASGGLAGTGETQYF. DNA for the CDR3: TGTGCCAGCGGGGGACTAGCGGGTACGGGGGAGACCCAGTACTTC. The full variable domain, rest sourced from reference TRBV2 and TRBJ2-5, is EPEVTQTPSHQVTQMGQEVILRCVPISNHLYFYWYRQILGQKVEFLVSFYNNEISEKSEIFDDQFSVERPDGSNFTLKIRSTKLEDSAMYFCASGGLAGTGETQYFGPGTRLLVL.

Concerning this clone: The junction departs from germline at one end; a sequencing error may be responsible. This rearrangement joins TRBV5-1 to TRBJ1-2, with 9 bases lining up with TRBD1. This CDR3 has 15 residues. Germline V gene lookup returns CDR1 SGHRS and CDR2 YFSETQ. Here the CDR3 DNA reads TGTGCCAGCAGCCCCAGTCCCGGGACAGGGAACGGCTACACCTTC. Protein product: CASSPSPGTGNGYTF.

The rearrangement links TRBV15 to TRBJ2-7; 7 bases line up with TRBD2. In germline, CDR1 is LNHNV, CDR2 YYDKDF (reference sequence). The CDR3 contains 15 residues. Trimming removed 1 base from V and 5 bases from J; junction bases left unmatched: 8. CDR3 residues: CATSRVGGSPNEQYF. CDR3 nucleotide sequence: TGTGCCACCAGCAGAGTCGGGGGGTCCCCTAACGAGCAGTACTTC.

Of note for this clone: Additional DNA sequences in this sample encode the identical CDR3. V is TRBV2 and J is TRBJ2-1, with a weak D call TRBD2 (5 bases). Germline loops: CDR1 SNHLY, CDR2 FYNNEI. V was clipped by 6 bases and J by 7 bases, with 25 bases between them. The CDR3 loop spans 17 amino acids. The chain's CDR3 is CASRAFGSGESWNEQFF. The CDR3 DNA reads TGTGCCAGCAGGGCATTCGGTAGTGGGGAGTCTTGGAATGAGCAGTTCTTC.